Ten or more counts support the clone carrying this TCR beta chain. The data were taken from a study of human T cells and chemical hapten exposure. Study-level information: For the roughly 25-week duration of the study, patients were given weekly doses of diphenylcyclopropenone on the scalp.

This sample's time point: patch test 2, 6 weeks after DPC sensitization. Regarding treatment: therapeutic diphenylcyclopropenone sensitization with weekly scalp DPC. Patch tests were applied only after blood draws. The junction had 7 bases not matched to a gene; V was cut back by 7 bases and J by 0 bases. Germline CDR1 reads MNHEY; CDR2 reads SVGEGT. The CDR3 is made up of 17 amino acids. During construction of the library, unique molecular identifiers were attached to individual cDNA molecules for quantitative, reproducible TCR counting. One entry per CDR3 protein, called by TCRdb with MiXCR from the RACE reads. The repertoire has 80,000 to 100,000 distinct CDR3 sequences, over 9.5% of them found once; the top ten carry 4% to 5.5%.

The sequence was collected from a woman between 50 and 59 years old with alopecia areata. Some clones in this sample may be carry-over from other donors' samples. The V gene is TRBV6-2 or TRBV6-3, the J gene TRBJ2-1, with 12 positions matching TRBD2. Sample: whole blood, taken in connection with sensitization to the hapten diphenylcyclopropenone (DPC). DNA of the CDR3: TGTGCCAGCATCACACCTAGCGGGAGGGCCTCCTACAATGAGCAGTTCTTC. Amino acids: CASITPSGRASYNEQFF.